The sequence of this T cell receptor beta chain was determined in a study of shared clonotypes between healthy human individuals. Details on this clone: Other DNA sequences within the sample encode an identical CDR3.

Looked up from germline, CDR1 is SGHTA and CDR2 is FQGNSA. This CDR3 comprises 15 residues. The trim removed 1 base at V and 4 bases at J, leaving 2 bases unmatched. Generated by immunoSEQ multiplex PCR, the TCRdb table keeps only in-frame clones and is missing some. The table lists about 1 million clones, about 70% of them singletons, with approximately 1.5% in the top ten. The chain is built from TRBV7-2 and TRBJ2-1, with 9 bases fitting TRBD2. The TCR was taken from a man aged 18 to 29 in good health. Sequenced input: memory CD4+ T cells sorted from blood. The subset: CD45RA-negative fraction. In DNA, the CDR3 is TGTGCCAGCAGCTTAGGACTAGCGGAATACAATGAGCAGTTCTTC. It codes for CASSLGLAEYNEQFF.